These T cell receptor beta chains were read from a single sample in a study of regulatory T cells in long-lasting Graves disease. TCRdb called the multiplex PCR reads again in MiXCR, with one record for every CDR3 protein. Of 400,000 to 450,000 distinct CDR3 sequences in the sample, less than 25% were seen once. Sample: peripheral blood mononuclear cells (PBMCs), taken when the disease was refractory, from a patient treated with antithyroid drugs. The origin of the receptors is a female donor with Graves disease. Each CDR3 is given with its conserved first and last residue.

CSAISGRAGYEQYF	TRBV20-1	TRBJ2-7
CASSLPAVGGYTF	TRBV7-2	TRBJ1-2
CSARGTGGCPYEQYF	TRBV20-1	TRBJ2-7
CASSLDLGDYGYTF	TRBV5-1	TRBJ1-2
CASREGVQETQYF	TRBV27	TRBJ2-5
CASSSPGVMARETQYF	TRBV7-9	TRBJ2-5
CASSLGQADPQHF	TRBV12-3/TRBV12-4	TRBJ1-5
CASSPPGTQETQYF	TRBV11-2	TRBJ2-5
CASRGRSGTGGNYGYTF	TRBV28	TRBJ1-2
CASSSVGAGGANVLTF	TRBV6-5	TRBJ2-6
CASTPSGRDTQYF	TRBV28	TRBJ2-3
CASSFAGRNEQFF	TRBV13	TRBJ2-1
CASSGQVAAWPQHF	TRBV7-2	TRBJ1-5
CSARDRGGSYEQYF	TRBV20-1	TRBJ2-7
CASSDNSFISYEQYF	TRBV2	TRBJ2-7
CASSHTDRTGELFF	TRBV9	TRBJ2-2
CASTCVGQGSGYTF	TRBV5-1	TRBJ1-2
CSVEIGTGGAYEQYF	TRBV29-1	TRBJ2-7
CASSSFANTNEQYF	TRBV5-1	TRBJ2-7
CASSLGAVGNTEAFF	TRBV5-5	TRBJ1-1
CASSLGTAKDSANTEAFF	TRBV12-3/TRBV12-4	TRBJ1-1
CASSERGDKGYEQYF	TRBV2	TRBJ2-7
CASSFYGSYGGYTF	TRBV27	TRBJ1-2
CASSWDSPGLNEAFF	TRBV5-1	TRBJ1-1
CASRDRSLRTF	TRBV28	TRBJ1-2
CASSEARLAGYNEQFF	TRBV2	TRBJ2-1
CAWSVPDRPRSWGYTF	TRBV30	TRBJ1-2
CASSHDREVRYEQYF	TRBV27	TRBJ2-7
CASSLKPGGIQYF	TRBV7-3	TRBJ2-4
CASSQVGVTSGSFREQYF	TRBV4-1	TRBJ2-7
CASSLGGARNQPQHF	TRBV12-3/TRBV12-4	TRBJ1-5
CASSLGLAAGELFF	TRBV7-8	TRBJ2-2
CASSQAYSYEQYF	TRBV3-1	TRBJ2-7
CASSSPGGNYEQYF	TRBV7-2	TRBJ2-7
CASSEGRVVNTEAFF	TRBV2	TRBJ1-1
CASRVEVGETQYF	TRBV2	TRBJ2-5
CAISEGVANQPQHF	TRBV10-3	TRBJ1-5
CASSGDRGFRETQYF	TRBV6-1	TRBJ2-5
CASSFIGIQDTQYF	TRBV28	TRBJ2-3
CATSDGVSDEQYF	TRBV24-1	TRBJ2-7
CASNPTGSSYEQYF	TRBV12-3/TRBV12-4	TRBJ2-7
CSARDYPNTGELFF	TRBV20-1	TRBJ2-2
CASSISPGFYEQYF	TRBV19	TRBJ2-7
CASSSDGTYEQYF	TRBV5-5	TRBJ2-7
CASSYSPWTGGYTF	TRBV6-5	TRBJ1-2
CASSPPTGGGNTIYF	TRBV18	TRBJ1-3
CASSQDGKAEAFF	TRBV3-1	TRBJ1-1
CASSGGTGGEGYTF	TRBV7-2	TRBJ1-2
CASSLGAGSGNGYTF	TRBV5-1	TRBJ1-2
CASSLGIGFQETQYF	TRBV7-8	TRBJ2-5
CASRLEGLARGEAFF	TRBV5-1	TRBJ1-1
CSAQAGRGAFTEAFF	TRBV20-1	TRBJ1-1
CASSSSTGLGSGANVLTF	TRBV7-2	TRBJ2-6
CASSLEVGAGGHKNIQYF	TRBV7-7	TRBJ2-4
CASSIENAGDEAFF	TRBV19	TRBJ1-1